These 15 T cell receptor beta chains were sequenced from one sample in a study of cytotoxic CD8 clonotypes in ibrutinib-treated CLL. Sequencing was performed with immunoSEQ multiplex PCR; in TCRdb, only in-frame clones are kept and a portion is missing. The repertoire holds 65,000 to 85,000 clones, approximately 82% seen once, with approximately 35% in the top ten. The specimen comprised PBMCs, sampled after 24 months of ibrutinib treatment. The source of these receptors is a human donor with chronic lymphocytic leukemia.

The rearrangement joins TRBV4-2 to TRBJ2-3; the D gene is possibly TRBD1 (7 bases). Germline loops: CDR1 LGHNA, CDR2 YNFKEQ. Trimming took off 2 bases at V and 5 bases at J, with 14 bases between the two ends. This CDR3 has 15 amino acids. Here the CDR3 reads CASSQQGGAGDTQYF. DNA for the CDR3: TGTGCCAGCAGCCAACAGGGGGGAGCCGGAGATACGCAGTATTTT.

The chain combines TRBV5-1 with TRBJ2-5, with TRBD1 as a possible D gene (6 bases). V was shortened by 7 bases and J by 0 bases, with 19 bases between the two germline ends. Per the germline V gene, CDR1 is SGHRS and CDR2 is YFSETQ. This CDR3 is 16 amino acids long. The CDR3 loop reads CASGDPGTNNQETQYF. DNA for the CDR3: TGCGCCAGCGGCGATCCCGGGACAAACAACCAAGAGACCCAGTACTTC.

This chain joins TRBV11-2 and TRBJ2-7, with TRBD2 identical over 11 bases. CDR1 SGHAT and CDR2 FQNNGV come from the germline V gene. V dropped 3 bases and J dropped 0; count of bases not matched to a gene: 7. This CDR3 comprises 17 residues. CDR3 sequence (DNA): TGTGCCAGCAGCTTTGGGACTAGCGGTGTCAGCTCCTACGAGCAGTACTTC. Its protein is CASSFGTSGVSSYEQYF.

The chain combines TRBV28 with TRBJ1-5; D uncertain. Germline CDR1 is MDHEN and CDR2 is SYDVKM. V lost 7 bases, J lost 0 bases, and 7 bases lay in between. CDR3 length: 13 amino acids. The CDR3 region has the DNA TGTGCCAGCAAGGTTTATAGCAATCAGCCCCAGCATTTT. Protein: CASKVYSNQPQHF.

This rearrangement joins TRBV11-2 to TRBJ2-7; 14 bases align to TRBD2. The CDR3 runs to 15 residues. CDR1 is SGHAT and CDR2 is FQNNGV in the germline V gene. J was trimmed by 3 bases and V by 5 bases; bases with no gene match: 3. The CDR3 DNA is TGTGCCAGCAGCCGACTAGCGGGAGGGCACTACGAGCAGTACTTC. Amino acids: CASSRLAGGHYEQYF.

The chain has TRBV4-3 and TRBJ2-7; D is possibly TRBD1 or TRBD2 (5 bases each). Germline-derived CDR1 and CDR2 are LGHNA and YSLEER. Deletions cut 5 bases from V and 6 bases from J, with 20 bases between. The CDR3 is 15 amino acids. As DNA, the CDR3 is TGCGCCAGCAGCTTAGGTCCGGGACCCATGTCCGAGCAGTACTTC. It is translated as CASSLGPGPMSEQYF.

This sequence joins TRBV27 and TRBJ2-3, with no clear D. The CDR3 sequence is 16 residues long. V was shortened by 4 bases and J by 3 bases, with 17 bases between the two germline ends. Germline CDR1 reads MNHEY; CDR2 reads SMNVEV (reference sequence). In DNA, the CDR3 is TGTGCCAGCAGTTATCAAACCCGTTCCGGGACAGATACGCAGTATTTT. It codes for CASSYQTRSGTDTQYF.

The rearrangement uses TRBV11-2 and TRBJ1-2; possible D gene TRBD1, 6 bases. Trimming took 1 base from V and 4 from J, leaving 10 bases between them. CDR1 and CDR2 (germline): SGHAT, FQNNGV. The CDR3 consists of 14 residues. The CDR3 region is CASSLGTELYGYTF. CDR3 nucleotide sequence: TGTGCCAGCAGCTTAGGGACAGAACTCTATGGCTACACCTTC. Looking up the rest from reference TRBV11-2 and TRBJ1-2 gives the full variable domain: EAGVAQSPRYKIIEKRQSVAFWCNPISGHATLYWYQQILGQGPKLLIQFQNNGVVDDSQLPKDRFSAERLKGVDSTLKIQPAKLEDSAVYLCASSLGTELYGYTFGSGTRLTVV.

This chain links TRBV6-5 with TRBJ2-3, with D perhaps TRBD1 or TRBD2 (5 bases each). The V gene's germline CDR1 is MNHEY and CDR2 SVGAGI. The V and J ends lost 4 bases and 1 base respectively, with 12 bases between them. The CDR3 has 15 amino acids. DNA for the CDR3: TGTGCCAGCAGTTCCCCTAGGGGACGCACAGATACGCAGTATTTT. Its protein product is CASSSPRGRTDTQYF.

Here the CDR3 DNA reads TGTGCCAGCATGCCCACAGGGACTCCTTCCTACGAGCAGTACTTC. It yields the protein CASMPTGTPSYEQYF. The rearrangement uses TRBV19 and TRBJ2-7, with D perhaps matching TRBD1 or TRBD2 (6 bases each). Germline V gene sequence: CDR1 LNHDA, CDR2 SQIVND (reference sequence). This CDR3 is 15 amino acids long. V was shortened by 9 bases and J by 1 base, with 19 bases between the two germline ends.

The V call is TRBV27, the J call TRBJ2-3, with D hard to call. CDR1 and CDR2 from the germline V gene are MNHEY and SMNVEV (reference sequence). The CDR3 spans 16 residues. V was clipped by 2 bases and J by 1 base, with 13 bases between them. CDR3 sequence reads: CASSLTATTGTDTQYF. In nucleotides, the CDR3 is TGTGCCAGCAGTTTAACGGCGACAACGGGCACAGATACGCAGTATTTT.

This rearrangement joins TRBV18 to TRBJ1-4, with TRBD1 identical over 7 bases. V lost 4 bases to trimming and J lost 7 bases; unmatched junction nucleotides: 12. The CDR3 contains 16 residues. The germline V gene has CDR1 KGHSH and CDR2 LQKENI. This CDR3 is CASSLNPRDSPEKLFF. CDR3 coding DNA: TGTGCCAGCTCACTAAATCCCCGGGACAGCCCTGAAAAACTGTTTTTT.

V and J are TRBV5-1 and TRBJ2-1; D may be TRBD2 (6 bases). The V end was cut by 4 bases, the J end by 10 bases, with 15 bases between. Germline V gene sequence: CDR1 SGHRS, CDR2 YFSETQ. The CDR3 contains 13 residues. The CDR3 region is CASSRDWEWEQFF. In DNA, the CDR3 is TGCGCCAGCAGCAGGGACTGGGAATGGGAGCAGTTCTTC.

The genes are TRBV28 and TRBJ2-1; D unclear. V lost 6 bases to trimming and J lost 5 bases, with 17 bases between them. This CDR3 comprises 15 residues. Germline values: CDR1 MDHEN, CDR2 SYDVKM. CDR3 region: CASSQFPLLHNEQFF. CDR3 nucleotides: TGTGCCAGCAGCCAATTTCCCCTCCTGCACAATGAGCAGTTCTTC.

This clone showed up just a few times. V usage is TRBV19 and J usage is TRBJ2-1; TRBD1 is a possible D gene (6 bases). Trimming removed 7 bases at V and 4 bases at J, with 26 bases between. Germline assignment: CDR1 LNHDA and CDR2 SQIVND (reference sequence). The CDR3 totals 18 residues. In DNA form, the CDR3 reads TGTGCCAGTACCAGGTTTCCGTGGACAGAGCGTCTTTACAATGAGCAGTTCTTC. Protein sequence: CASTRFPWTERLYNEQFF.